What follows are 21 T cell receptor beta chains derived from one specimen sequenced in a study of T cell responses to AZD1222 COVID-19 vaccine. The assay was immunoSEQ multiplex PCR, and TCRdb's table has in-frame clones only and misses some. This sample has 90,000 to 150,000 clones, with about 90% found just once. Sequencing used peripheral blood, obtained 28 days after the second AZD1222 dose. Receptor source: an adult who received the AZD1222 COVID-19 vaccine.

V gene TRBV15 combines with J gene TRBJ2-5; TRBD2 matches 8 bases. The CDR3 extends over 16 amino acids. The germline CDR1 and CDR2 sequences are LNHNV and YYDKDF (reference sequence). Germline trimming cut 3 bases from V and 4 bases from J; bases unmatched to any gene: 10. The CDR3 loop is CATSSERGGGRETQYF. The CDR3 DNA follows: TGTGCCACCAGCAGTGAACGGGGCGGGGGGCGAGAGACCCAGTACTTC.

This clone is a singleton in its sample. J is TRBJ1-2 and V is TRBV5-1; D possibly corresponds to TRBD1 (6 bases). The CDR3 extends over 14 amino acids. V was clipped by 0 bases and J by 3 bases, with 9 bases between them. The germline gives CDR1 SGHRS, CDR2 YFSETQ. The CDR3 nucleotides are TGCGCCAGCAGCTTGGTCCCAGGGGACTATGGCTACACCTTC. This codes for CASSLVPGDYGYTF.

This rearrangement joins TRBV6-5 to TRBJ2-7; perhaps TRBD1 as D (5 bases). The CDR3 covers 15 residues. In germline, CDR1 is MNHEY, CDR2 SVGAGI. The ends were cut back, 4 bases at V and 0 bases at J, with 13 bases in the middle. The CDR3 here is CASSSDSFDSYEQYF. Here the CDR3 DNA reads TGTGCCAGCAGTTCTGACAGCTTCGACTCCTACGAGCAGTACTTC.

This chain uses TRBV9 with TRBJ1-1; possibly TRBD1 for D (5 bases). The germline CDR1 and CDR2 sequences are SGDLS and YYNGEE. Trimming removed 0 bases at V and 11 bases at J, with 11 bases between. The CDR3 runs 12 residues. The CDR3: CASSVGTEGAFF. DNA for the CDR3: TGTGCCAGCAGCGTAGGGACCGAGGGGGCTTTCTTT.

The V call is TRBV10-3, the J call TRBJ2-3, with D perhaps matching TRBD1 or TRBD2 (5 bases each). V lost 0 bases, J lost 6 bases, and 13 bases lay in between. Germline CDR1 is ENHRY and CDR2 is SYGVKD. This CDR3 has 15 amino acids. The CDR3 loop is CAISESGRGRDTQYF. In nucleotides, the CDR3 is TGTGCCATCAGTGAGTCTGGTCGGGGACGGGATACGCAGTATTTT.

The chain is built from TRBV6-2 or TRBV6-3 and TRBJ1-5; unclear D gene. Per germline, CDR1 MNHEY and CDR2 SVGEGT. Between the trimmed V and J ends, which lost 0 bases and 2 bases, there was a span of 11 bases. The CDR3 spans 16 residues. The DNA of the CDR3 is TGTGCCAGCAGTTACTCGACGGGAGGAGGCAATCAGCCCCAGCATTTT. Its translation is CASSYSTGGGNQPQHF.

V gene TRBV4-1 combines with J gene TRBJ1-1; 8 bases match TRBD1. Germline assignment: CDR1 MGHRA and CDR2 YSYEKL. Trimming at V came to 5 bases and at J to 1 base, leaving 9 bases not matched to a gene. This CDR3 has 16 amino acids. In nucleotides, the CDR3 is TGCGCCAGCAGCGAACTAATCACAGGGGGGAACACTGAAGCTTTCTTT. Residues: CASSELITGGNTEAFF.

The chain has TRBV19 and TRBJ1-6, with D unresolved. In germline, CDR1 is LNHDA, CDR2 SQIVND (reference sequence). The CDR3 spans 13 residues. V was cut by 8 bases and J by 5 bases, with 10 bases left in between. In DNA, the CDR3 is TGTGCCAGTTCAGGACGGCATAATTCACCCCTCCACTTT. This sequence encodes CASSGRHNSPLHF.

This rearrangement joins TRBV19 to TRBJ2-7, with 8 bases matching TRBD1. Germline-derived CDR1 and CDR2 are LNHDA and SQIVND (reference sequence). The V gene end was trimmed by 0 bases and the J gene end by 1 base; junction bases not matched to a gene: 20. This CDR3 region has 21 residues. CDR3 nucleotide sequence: TGTGCCAGTAGTATAGATTTTGCCAGACCTTCATCCAGGGGGCTGTCCTACGAGCAGTACTTC. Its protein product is CASSIDFARPSSRGLSYEQYF.

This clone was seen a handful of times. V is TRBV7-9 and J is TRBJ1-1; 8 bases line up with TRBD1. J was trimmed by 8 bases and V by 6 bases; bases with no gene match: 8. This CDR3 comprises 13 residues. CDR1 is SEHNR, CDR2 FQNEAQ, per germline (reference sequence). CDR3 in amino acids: CASRETGAPEAFF. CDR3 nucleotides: TGTGCCAGCAGGGAGACAGGGGCCCCGGAAGCTTTCTTT.

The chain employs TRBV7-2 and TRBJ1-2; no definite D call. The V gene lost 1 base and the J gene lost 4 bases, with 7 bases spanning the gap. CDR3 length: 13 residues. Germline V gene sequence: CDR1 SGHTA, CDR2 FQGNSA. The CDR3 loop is CASSLDGFYGYTF. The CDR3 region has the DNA TGTGCCAGCAGCTTAGACGGATTCTATGGCTACACCTTC. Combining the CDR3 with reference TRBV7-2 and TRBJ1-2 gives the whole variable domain GAGVSQSPSNKVTEKGKDVELRCDPISGHTALYWYRQSLGQGLEFLIYFQGNSAPDKSGLPSDRFSAERTGGSVSTLTIQRTQQEDSAVYLCASSLDGFYGYTFGSGTRLTVV.

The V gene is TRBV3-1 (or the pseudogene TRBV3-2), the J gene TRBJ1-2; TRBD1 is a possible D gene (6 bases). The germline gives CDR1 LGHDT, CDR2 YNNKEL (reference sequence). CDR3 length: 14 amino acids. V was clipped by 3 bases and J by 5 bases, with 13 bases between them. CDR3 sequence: CASSQLQGNYGYTF. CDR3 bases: TGTGCCAGCAGCCAGCTACAGGGAAATTATGGCTACACCTTC.

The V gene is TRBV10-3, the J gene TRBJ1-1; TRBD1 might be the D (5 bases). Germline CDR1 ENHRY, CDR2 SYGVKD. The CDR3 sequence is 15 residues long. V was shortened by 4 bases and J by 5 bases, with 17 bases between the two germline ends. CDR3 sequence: CAISGWAGVRTEAFF. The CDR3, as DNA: TGTGCCATCAGTGGTTGGGCGGGGGTACGGACTGAAGCTTTCTTT.

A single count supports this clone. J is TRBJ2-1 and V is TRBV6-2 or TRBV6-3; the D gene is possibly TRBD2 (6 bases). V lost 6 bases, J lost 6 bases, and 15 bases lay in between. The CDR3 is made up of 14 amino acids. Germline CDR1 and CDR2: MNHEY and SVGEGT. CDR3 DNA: TGTGCCAGCAGCCTTGCGGGACGCCTCAATGAGCAGTTCTTC. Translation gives CASSLAGRLNEQFF.

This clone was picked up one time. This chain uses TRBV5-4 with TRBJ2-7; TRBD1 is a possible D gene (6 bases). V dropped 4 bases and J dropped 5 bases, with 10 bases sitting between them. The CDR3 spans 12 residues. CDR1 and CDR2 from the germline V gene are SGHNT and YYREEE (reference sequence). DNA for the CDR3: TGTGCCAGCAGCCCTGGGACAAACGAGCAGTACTTC. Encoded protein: CASSPGTNEQYF.

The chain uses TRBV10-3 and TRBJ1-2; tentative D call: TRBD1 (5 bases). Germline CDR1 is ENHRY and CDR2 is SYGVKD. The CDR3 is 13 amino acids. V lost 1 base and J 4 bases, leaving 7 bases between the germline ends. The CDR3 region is CAISELTVYGYTF. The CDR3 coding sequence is TGTGCCATCAGTGAGTTGACAGTCTATGGCTACACCTTC.

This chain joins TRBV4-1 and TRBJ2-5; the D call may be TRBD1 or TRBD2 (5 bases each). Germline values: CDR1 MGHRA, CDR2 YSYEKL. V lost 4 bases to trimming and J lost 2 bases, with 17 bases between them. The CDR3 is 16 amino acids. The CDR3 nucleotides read TGCGCCAGCAGCCCCCGTCGGGGCGTTGGGCAAGAGACCCAGTACTTC. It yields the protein CASSPRRGVGQETQYF.

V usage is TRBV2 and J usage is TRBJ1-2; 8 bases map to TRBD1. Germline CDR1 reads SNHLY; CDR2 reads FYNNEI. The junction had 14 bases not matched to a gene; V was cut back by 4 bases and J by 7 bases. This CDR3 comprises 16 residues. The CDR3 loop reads CASSGLSIRTGFGYTF. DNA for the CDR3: TGTGCCAGCAGTGGTTTATCTATCCGGACAGGGTTTGGCTACACCTTC.

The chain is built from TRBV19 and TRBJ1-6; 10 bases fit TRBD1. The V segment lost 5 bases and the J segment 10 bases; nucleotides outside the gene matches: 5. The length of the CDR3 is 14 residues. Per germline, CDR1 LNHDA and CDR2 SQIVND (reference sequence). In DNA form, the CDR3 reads TGTGCCAGTAGTCGGACAGGGGGGATATCACCCCTCCACTTT. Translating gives CASSRTGGISPLHF. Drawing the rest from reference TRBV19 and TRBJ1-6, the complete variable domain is DGGITQSPKYLFRKEGQNVTLSCEQNLNHDAMYWYRQDPGQGLRLIYYSQIVNDFQKGDIAEGYSVSREKKESFPLTVTSAQKNPTAFYLCASSRTGGISPLHFGNGTRLTVT.

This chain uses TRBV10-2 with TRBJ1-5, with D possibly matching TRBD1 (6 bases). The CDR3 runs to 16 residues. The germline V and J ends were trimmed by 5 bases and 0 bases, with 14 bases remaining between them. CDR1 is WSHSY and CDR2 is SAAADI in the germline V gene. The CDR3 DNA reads TGCGCCAGCAGTACAGGGTTTTCCTATAGCAATCAGCCCCAGCATTTT. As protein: CASSTGFSYSNQPQHF.

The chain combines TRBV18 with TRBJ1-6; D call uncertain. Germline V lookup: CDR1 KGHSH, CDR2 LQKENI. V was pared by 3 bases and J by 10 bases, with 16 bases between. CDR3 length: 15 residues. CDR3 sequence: CASSPLGDSNSPLHF. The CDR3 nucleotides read TGTGCCAGCTCACCCCTCGGGGATTCCAACTCACCCCTCCACTTT.